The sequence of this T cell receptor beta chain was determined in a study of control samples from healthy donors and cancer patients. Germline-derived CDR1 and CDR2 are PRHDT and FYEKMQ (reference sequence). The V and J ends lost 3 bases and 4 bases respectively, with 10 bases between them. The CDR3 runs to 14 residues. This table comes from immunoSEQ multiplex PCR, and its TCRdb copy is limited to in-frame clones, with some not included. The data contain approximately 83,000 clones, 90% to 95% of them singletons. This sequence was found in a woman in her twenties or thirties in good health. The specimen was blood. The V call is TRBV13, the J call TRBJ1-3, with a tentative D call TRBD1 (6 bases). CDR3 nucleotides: TGTGCCAGCAGCTTTTCAGGGGTCGGAAACACCATATATTTT. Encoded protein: CASSFSGVGNTIYF.